This is a list of T cell receptor beta chains from one sample in a study of radiotherapy plus CTLA-4 blockade in lung cancer. Generated by immunoSEQ multiplex PCR, the TCRdb table keeps only in-frame clones and is missing some. The sample yields more than 75,000 clones, about four fifths seen once. The material was peripheral blood, obtained from a patient treated with radiotherapy plus ipilimumab. These TCRs come from a human donor with non-small cell lung cancer who had a partial response to radiotherapy plus ipilimumab. Some clones in this sample may be carry-over from other donors' samples. CDR3s include the opening cysteine and the closing phenylalanine or tryptophan. The D gene is left open where the match is weak. Expanded clones are given a class, and other clones once, few, many or no size at all.

NA | TRBJ1-1 | TRBD1 | TRBV7-9 | CASSLTPTGGNTEAFF | TGTGCCAGCAGCTTAACCCCGACAGGGGGGAACACTGAAGCTTTCTTT
NA | TRBJ2-5 | TRBD2 | TRBV5-4 | CASSPGAGVPETQYF | TGTGCCAGCAGCCCCGGAGCGGGAGTCCCAGAGACCCAGTACTTC
NA | TRBJ2-2 | TRBD2 | TRBV2 | CASSRTSGGAGGELFF | TGTGCCAGCAGCCGCACTAGCGGGGGGGCCGGCGGGGAGCTGTTTTTT
few | TRBJ2-5 | NA | TRBV20-1 | CSASGRETQYF | TGCAGTGCTAGCGGGAGAGAGACCCAGTACTTC
few | TRBJ2-3 | NA | TRBV28 | CASRTTGYTSTDTQYF | TGTGCCAGCAGGACGACGGGTTACACTAGCACAGATACGCAGTATTTT
NA | TRBJ2-7 | TRBD1 | TRBV7-2 | CASSTRTGAGGFEQYF | TGTGCCAGCAGCACCAGGACAGGGGCGGGCGGTTTCGAGCAGTACTTC
NA | TRBJ1-2 | TRBD1 | TRBV7-9 | CASSFVTGGAGYGYTF | TGTGCCAGCAGCTTTGTGACAGGGGGCGCGGGCTATGGCTACACCTTC
once | TRBJ2-2 | TRBD1 | TRBV11-3 | CASTEDRGPRTGTGELFF | TGTGCCAGCACGGAGGACAGGGGGCCCCGAACGGGCACCGGGGAGCTGTTTTTT
few | TRBJ2-5 | TRBD2 | TRBV28 | CASSSQLAGDQETQYF | TGTGCCAGCAGTTCGCAACTAGCGGGGGACCAAGAGACCCAGTACTTC
many | TRBJ1-6 | NA | TRBV10-3 | CAISEQQGFSPLHF | TGTGCCATCAGTGAGCAGCAGGGGTTTTCACCCCTCCACTTT
NA | TRBJ2-2 | NA | TRBV14 | CASRPRGWAGELFF | TGTGCCAGCAGACCGAGAGGGTGGGCCGGGGAGCTGTTTTTT
NA | TRBJ2-1 | NA | TRBV18 | CASSPTIRGGLINEQFF | TGTGCCAGCTCACCGACCATTAGGGGGGGACTGATAAATGAGCAGTTCTTC
NA | TRBJ1-2 | TRBD1 | TRBV29-1 | CSVRTGSSYNYGYTF | TGCAGCGTTAGGACAGGGAGTTCTTATAACTATGGCTACACCTTC
NA | TRBJ2-5 | NA | TRBV14 | CASSQPEGGRETQYF | TGTGCCAGCAGCCAGCCCGAGGGCGGTCGAGAGACCCAGTACTTC
NA | TRBJ2-1 | NA | TRBV6-1 | CASSEGHYNEQFF | TGTGCCAGCAGTGAAGGACATTACAATGAGCAGTTCTTC
few | TRBJ2-1 | NA | TRBV6-5 | CASSLRSYNEQFF | TGTGCCAGCAGTTTGCGTAGCTACAATGAGCAGTTCTTC
NA | TRBJ2-1 | NA | TRBV10-2 | CASSSSLTVSNEQFF | TGCGCCAGCAGCTCGTCGCTCACAGTTAGCAATGAGCAGTTCTTC
NA | TRBJ2-7 | TRBD2 | TRBV2 | CASRPNPTPGGRAYEQYF | TGTGCCAGCAGGCCTAACCCAACCCCAGGCGGGAGGGCCTACGAGCAGTACTTC
NA | TRBJ2-7 | NA | TRBV5-1 | CASSLEGGLGEQYF | TGCGCCAGCAGCTTGGAGGGGGGGTTAGGCGAGCAGTACTTC
once | TRBJ1-6 | TRBD1 | TRBV28 | CASRPSEGAYSPLHF | TGTGCCAGCAGGCCAAGTGAGGGGGCGTATTCACCCCTCCACTTT
NA | TRBJ2-5 | NA | TRBV6-1 | CASSPGGSYGTQYF | TGTGCCAGCAGTCCTGGGGGCTCTTATGGGACCCAGTACTTC
NA | TRBJ1-2 | NA | TRBV27 | CASSPIDNYGYTF | TGTGCCAGCAGTCCTATCGATAACTATGGCTACACCTTC
NA | TRBJ2-7 | NA | TRBV2 | CASSVAGGAYEQYF | TGTGCCAGCAGTGTTGCGGGCGGCGCCTACGAGCAGTACTTC
NA | TRBJ1-1 | TRBD1 | TRBV7-9 | CATTGTGGAENEAFF | TGTGCCACCACCGGGACAGGGGGCGCGGAGAATGAAGCTTTCTTT
NA | TRBJ2-7 | TRBD2 | TRBV4-2 | CASSQVWRRGAYEQYF | TGTGCCAGCAGCCAAGTCTGGCGACGGGGGGCCTACGAGCAGTACTTC
NA | TRBJ2-3 | TRBD2 | TRBV7-9 | CASSLEIRDSGATQYF | TGTGCCAGCAGCTTAGAAATCCGGGATAGCGGGGCTACGCAGTATTTT
few | TRBJ1-2 | NA | TRBV18 | CASSPPRGGAEIYGYTF | TGTGCCAGCTCACCACCCCGGGGCGGGGCCGAAATCTATGGCTACACCTTC
NA | TRBJ2-1 | NA | TRBV14 | CASSVQAYNEQFF | TGTGCCAGCAGCGTACAGGCGTACAATGAGCAGTTCTTC
NA | TRBJ2-7 | NA | TRBV7-2 | CASSLSHYEQYF | TGTGCCAGCAGCTTGTCCCACTACGAGCAGTACTTC
few | TRBJ2-4 | NA | TRBV9 | CASSVDGNQNIQYF | TGTGCCAGCAGCGTAGACGGGAACCAAAACATTCAGTACTTC
NA | TRBJ2-6 | NA | TRBV28 | CASSKVEFFSGANVLTF | TGTGCCAGCAGTAAAGTAGAGTTCTTCTCTGGGGCCAACGTCCTGACTTTC
NA | TRBJ1-6 | NA | TRBV15 | CATSIEQGRGNSPLHF | TGTGCCACCAGCATTGAACAGGGCCGGGGTAATTCACCCCTCCACTTT
NA | TRBJ2-1 | TRBD2 | TRBV19 | CASSIAPPSGAEQFF | TGTGCCAGTAGTATAGCCCCTCCTAGCGGGGCTGAGCAGTTCTTC
NA | TRBJ1-5 | TRBD1 | TRBV7-4 | CASSLRDRGGSYSNQPQHF | TGTGCCAGCAGCCTCCGGGACAGGGGCGGGAGCTATAGCAATCAGCCCCAGCATTTT
NA | TRBJ2-7 | NA | TRBV7-2 | CASSLEAGPREQYF | TGTGCCAGCAGCTTAGAGGCAGGGCCCCGCGAGCAGTACTTC
NA | TRBJ2-5 | NA | TRBV18 | CASSPINGQETQYF | TGTGCCAGCTCACCTATTAACGGCCAAGAGACCCAGTACTTC
NA | TRBJ1-2 | NA | TRBV4-3 | CASSQGATELYGYTF | TGCGCCAGCAGCCAAGGGGCCACGGAACTCTATGGCTACACCTTC
NA | TRBJ2-1 | TRBD2 | TRBV10-3 | CAIKLGTSEWDEQFF | TGTGCCATCAAACTAGGGACTAGCGAATGGGATGAGCAGTTCTTC
NA | TRBJ2-7 | NA | TRBV5-1 | CASSKGRGLERYEQYF | TGCGCCAGCAGCAAGGGTCGGGGGTTGGAACGGTACGAGCAGTACTTC
NA | TRBJ1-5 | NA | TRBV28 | CASSRSIGRSNQPQHF | TGTGCCAGCAGTAGGTCGATAGGGAGGAGCAATCAGCCCCAGCATTTT
NA | TRBJ2-1 | NA | TRBV11-3 | CASSSVLVSYNEQFF | TGTGCCAGCAGCTCGGTTTTGGTCTCCTACAATGAGCAGTTCTTC
NA | TRBJ1-4 | NA | TRBV11-3 | CASRTTRAGEKLFF | TGTGCCAGCAGGACTACAAGAGCCGGCGAAAAACTGTTTTTT
NA | TRBJ2-5 | TRBD1 | TRBV28 | CASSRLGQGGETQYF | TGTGCCAGCAGCCGATTGGGACAGGGGGGAGAGACCCAGTACTTC
NA | TRBJ2-7 | TRBD1 | TRBV28 | CASSLWDRGRYEQYF | TGTGCCAGCAGTTTATGGGACAGGGGGAGGTACGAGCAGTACTTC
NA | TRBJ1-1 | TRBD1 | TRBV5-6 | CASSLVGTARGTEAFF | TGTGCCAGCAGCTTGGTAGGGACAGCCCGAGGTACTGAAGCTTTCTTT
NA | TRBJ1-5 | NA | TRBV7-2 | CASSLGGGTNQPQHF | TGTGCCAGCAGCTTAGGCGGGGGGACCAATCAGCCCCAGCATTTT
NA | TRBJ2-6 | NA | TRBV7-9 | CASSFSGVGANVLTF | TGTGCCAGCAGCTTTTCAGGCGTTGGGGCCAACGTCCTGACTTTC
NA | TRBJ1-2 | TRBD1 | TRBV7-2 | CASRGGGQAYGYTF | TGTGCCAGCAGGGGTGGGGGACAGGCATATGGCTACACCTTC
NA | TRBJ1-1 | TRBD1 | TRBV2 | CASTLRGHAFF | TGTGCCAGCACCCTAAGGGGGCATGCTTTCTTT
NA | TRBJ2-3 | TRBD2 | TRBV5-4 | CASSRGTSESTDTQYF | TGTGCCAGCAGCCGGGGGACTAGCGAAAGCACAGATACGCAGTATTTT
few | TRBJ2-7 | TRBD1 | TRBV11-2 | CASSLERQGTSYEQYF | TGTGCCAGCAGCTTAGAGAGACAGGGGACCTCCTACGAGCAGTACTTC
NA | TRBJ1-1 | TRBD1 | TRBV28 | CASKGAGGVSTEAFF | TGTGCCAGCAAGGGGGCAGGGGGTGTTAGCACTGAAGCTTTCTTT
NA | TRBJ2-5 | NA | TRBV5-5 | CASSLLSIGVETQYF | TGTGCCAGCAGCTTGTTGAGCATAGGGGTGGAGACCCAGTACTTC
NA | TRBJ2-7 | NA | TRBV2 | CASGLGELSYEQYF | TGTGCCAGCGGTCTTGGAGAGCTCTCCTACGAGCAGTACTTC
NA | TRBJ1-4 | TRBD1 | TRBV19 | CASSRGDRSYEKLFF | TGTGCCAGTAGTCGAGGGGACAGGTCATATGAAAAACTGTTTTTT
NA | TRBJ2-2 | NA | TRBV5-1 | CASSPDGTLITGELFF | TGCGCCAGCAGCCCCGACGGGACACTTATAACCGGGGAGCTGTTTTTT
few | TRBJ2-3 | NA | TRBV28 | CATLFLSTDTQYF | TGTGCCACACTTTTTCTAAGCACAGATACGCAGTATTTT
NA | TRBJ1-4 | NA | TRBV5-5 | CASSPFADEKLFF | TGTGCCAGCAGCCCCTTCGCGGATGAAAAACTGTTTTTT